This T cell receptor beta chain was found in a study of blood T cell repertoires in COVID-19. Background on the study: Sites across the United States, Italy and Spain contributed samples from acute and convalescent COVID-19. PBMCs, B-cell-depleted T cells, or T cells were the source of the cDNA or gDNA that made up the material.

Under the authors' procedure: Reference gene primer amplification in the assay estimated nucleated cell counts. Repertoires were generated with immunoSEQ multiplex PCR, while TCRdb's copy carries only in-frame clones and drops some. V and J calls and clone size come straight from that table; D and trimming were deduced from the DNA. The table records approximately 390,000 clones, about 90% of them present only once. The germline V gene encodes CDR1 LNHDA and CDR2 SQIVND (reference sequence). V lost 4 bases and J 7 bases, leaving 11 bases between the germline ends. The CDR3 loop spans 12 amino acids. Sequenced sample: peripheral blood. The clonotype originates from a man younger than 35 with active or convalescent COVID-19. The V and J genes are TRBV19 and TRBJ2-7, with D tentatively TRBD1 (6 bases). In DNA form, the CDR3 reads TGTGCCAGTAGTACAGGGGTTACGGAGCAGTACTTC. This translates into CASSTGVTEQYF.